Listed below are T cell receptor beta chains from one sample, sequenced in a study of regulatory dendritic cells for organ transplantation. The protocol was immunoSEQ multiplex PCR, while the TCRdb copy is restricted to in-frame clones and leaves out a portion. The sample records more than 35,000 clones, 85% to 95% being singletons. The sequenced material came from naive CD8+ T cells from blood. The receptors were gathered from a human donor in good health. CDR3s include the opening cysteine and the closing phenylalanine or tryptophan. Fields, in order: CDR3 DNA, CDR3 protein, clone size, V gene, J gene, D gene. The D gene is left open where the match is weak. Size is omitted from some rows. Given values are once, few, many or a class for expanded clones.

cdr3_nt: TGTGCCATTGGGATTCCGGGACTCCCGTACAATGAGCAGTTCTTC; cdr3_aa: CAIGIPGLPYNEQFF; clone_size: -; v_call: TRBV10-3; j_call: TRBJ2-1; d_call: -
cdr3_nt: TGTGCCATCACCGGGGGGCGAATCATGAACACTGAAGCTTTCTTT; cdr3_aa: CAITGGRIMNTEAFF; clone_size: once; v_call: TRBV10-3; j_call: TRBJ1-1; d_call: -
cdr3_nt: TGTGCCAGCAGTGACGGGGGCTCGGGCGAGCAGTACTTC; cdr3_aa: CASSDGGSGEQYF; clone_size: -; v_call: TRBV6-1; j_call: TRBJ2-7; d_call: -
cdr3_nt: TGTGCCAGCAGCCCTCCCGGGACAGGGCGTAATGAAAAACTGTTTTTT; cdr3_aa: CASSPPGTGRNEKLFF; clone_size: -; v_call: TRBV13; j_call: TRBJ1-4; d_call: TRBD1
cdr3_nt: TGTGCCAGCAGTGAATCCCAAGGACAGCATGCCAAAAACATTCAGTACTTC; cdr3_aa: CASSESQGQHAKNIQYF; clone_size: -; v_call: TRBV25-1; j_call: TRBJ2-4; d_call: -
cdr3_nt: TGTGCCAGCAGTTACCACGACGGGAGCTCCTATAATTCACCCCTCCACTTT; cdr3_aa: CASSYHDGSSYNSPLHF; clone_size: -; v_call: TRBV6-7; j_call: TRBJ1-6; d_call: -
cdr3_nt: TGTGCCAGCAGCCCACCCCGAGGGAGACGGAGAAACACTGAAGCTTTCTTT; cdr3_aa: CASSPPRGRRRNTEAFF; clone_size: -; v_call: TRBV9; j_call: TRBJ1-1; d_call: -
cdr3_nt: TGTGCCTGCACACCGAATTACAGGGGCGGGGGTAGCAATCAGCCCCAGCATTTT; cdr3_aa: CACTPNYRGGGSNQPQHF; clone_size: -; v_call: TRBV30; j_call: TRBJ1-5; d_call: TRBD1
cdr3_nt: TGTGCCAGCACCACAGACAGGGGCAGGGATGGCTACACCTTC; cdr3_aa: CASTTDRGRDGYTF; clone_size: -; v_call: TRBV7-9; j_call: TRBJ1-2; d_call: TRBD1
cdr3_nt: TGTGCCAGCAGCTTATACGGGACAGGGGACGGCTACACCTTC; cdr3_aa: CASSLYGTGDGYTF; clone_size: -; v_call: TRBV13; j_call: TRBJ1-2; d_call: TRBD1
cdr3_nt: TGTGCCAGCAGCCAACGAGGGCCGCCAAGCACCATATATTTT; cdr3_aa: CASSQRGPPSTIYF; clone_size: once; v_call: TRBV14; j_call: TRBJ1-3; d_call: -
cdr3_nt: TGTGCCAGCAGCCTAGGCGGTTCTGTGGGCCAGGGCGCCGGGGAGCTGTTTTTT; cdr3_aa: CASSLGGSVGQGAGELFF; clone_size: -; v_call: TRBV9; j_call: TRBJ2-2; d_call: -
cdr3_nt: TGCGCCAGCAGCCAAGATGTGGTCGGCCTCCTTGGCACAGATACGCAGTATTTT; cdr3_aa: CASSQDVVGLLGTDTQYF; clone_size: -; v_call: TRBV4-3; j_call: TRBJ2-3; d_call: -
cdr3_nt: TGTGCCAGCAGCATACGGGGGACCTATGGCTACACCTTC; cdr3_aa: CASSIRGTYGYTF; clone_size: -; v_call: TRBV14; j_call: TRBJ1-2; d_call: -
cdr3_nt: TGCAGCGTTGAAGACGGAAAACAGGGGACATACGAGCAGTACTTC; cdr3_aa: CSVEDGKQGTYEQYF; clone_size: -; v_call: TRBV29-1; j_call: TRBJ2-7; d_call: TRBD1
cdr3_nt: TGTGCCAGCAGCTTAGCGCAGCGAGAGCAGTACTTC; cdr3_aa: CASSLAQREQYF; clone_size: -; v_call: TRBV7-9; j_call: TRBJ2-7; d_call: -
cdr3_nt: TGTGCCAGCAGCCACGTACCCACCCGACAGGGATTTTATCAGCCCCAGCATTTT; cdr3_aa: CASSHVPTRQGFYQPQHF; clone_size: -; v_call: TRBV7-2; j_call: TRBJ1-5; d_call: TRBD1
cdr3_nt: TGTGCCAGCGGAGGAGGCAATCAGCCCCAGCATTTT; cdr3_aa: CASGGGNQPQHF; clone_size: -; v_call: TRBV9; j_call: TRBJ1-5; d_call: -
cdr3_nt: TGCGCCAGCAGCGAAATTGACAGGGTCCATGAGCAGTTCTTC; cdr3_aa: CASSEIDRVHEQFF; clone_size: -; v_call: TRBV4-1; j_call: TRBJ2-1; d_call: TRBD1
cdr3_nt: TGCGCCAGCAGCTTGGATCAGGGGTTGGTACCCGGGGAGCTGTTTTTT; cdr3_aa: CASSLDQGLVPGELFF; clone_size: -; v_call: TRBV5-1; j_call: TRBJ2-2; d_call: -
cdr3_nt: TGTGCCAGCACCACCGGGACAGGCTACTCCTACGAGCAGTACTTC; cdr3_aa: CASTTGTGYSYEQYF; clone_size: -; v_call: TRBV6-5; j_call: TRBJ2-7; d_call: TRBD1
cdr3_nt: TGTGCCAGCAGCCCCCCACCGCGGGTGAATGAGCAGTTCTTC; cdr3_aa: CASSPPPRVNEQFF; clone_size: -; v_call: TRBV27; j_call: TRBJ2-1; d_call: -
cdr3_nt: TGCGCCAGCAGCTTGGGGTGGGTCGGTGGGGGAAAGAGGAACACTGAAGCTTTCTTT; cdr3_aa: CASSLGWVGGGKRNTEAFF; clone_size: -; v_call: TRBV5-1; j_call: TRBJ1-1; d_call: -
cdr3_nt: TGTGCCAGTAGTCTCCGGGGGGACCAGTACAATGAGCAGTTCTTC; cdr3_aa: CASSLRGDQYNEQFF; clone_size: -; v_call: TRBV19; j_call: TRBJ2-1; d_call: TRBD2
cdr3_nt: TGTGCCAGCAGCTCGCCGGGACTTAGGAACACCGGGGAGCTGTTTTTT; cdr3_aa: CASSSPGLRNTGELFF; clone_size: -; v_call: TRBV7-8; j_call: TRBJ2-2; d_call: -
cdr3_nt: TGCAGCGGTGACACGTCGGACACCGGGGAGCTGTTTTTT; cdr3_aa: CSGDTSDTGELFF; clone_size: once; v_call: TRBV29-1; j_call: TRBJ2-2; d_call: -
cdr3_nt: TGTGCCAGCAGTTACTCGGGGTCCAGTGTAGAGACCCAGTACTTC; cdr3_aa: CASSYSGSSVETQYF; clone_size: -; v_call: TRBV6-5; j_call: TRBJ2-5; d_call: -
cdr3_nt: TGTGCCAGCAGCGTAGGCGAATCGAACTTTGATACGCAGTATTTT; cdr3_aa: CASSVGESNFDTQYF; clone_size: -; v_call: TRBV9; j_call: TRBJ2-3; d_call: -
cdr3_nt: TGTGCGTCAAAATCGCCTAGCGGGACTGGCGAGCAGTACTTC; cdr3_aa: CASKSPSGTGEQYF; clone_size: -; v_call: TRBV30; j_call: TRBJ2-7; d_call: TRBD2
cdr3_nt: TGTGCCAGCAGCGTCGGACAGGAATTGTATACAGATACGCAGTATTTT; cdr3_aa: CASSVGQELYTDTQYF; clone_size: once; v_call: TRBV9; j_call: TRBJ2-3; d_call: TRBD1
cdr3_nt: TGTGCCAGTAGTATTGGGAAGATTGAAGCTTTCTTT; cdr3_aa: CASSIGKIEAFF; clone_size: few; v_call: TRBV19; j_call: TRBJ1-1; d_call: -
cdr3_nt: TGTGCCAGCAGTGTGGGGTCAGGGGGCTACTACGAGCAGTACTTC; cdr3_aa: CASSVGSGGYYEQYF; clone_size: -; v_call: TRBV6-1; j_call: TRBJ2-7; d_call: TRBD1
cdr3_nt: TGTGCCAGCAGCGTAGCTACGGGATTGGAGACCCAGTACTTC; cdr3_aa: CASSVATGLETQYF; clone_size: -; v_call: TRBV9; j_call: TRBJ2-5; d_call: -
cdr3_nt: TGTGCCAGCAGTATTACGGGACTAGCGGGAGGCCCAGATACGCAGTATTTT; cdr3_aa: CASSITGLAGGPDTQYF; clone_size: once; v_call: TRBV7-6; j_call: TRBJ2-3; d_call: TRBD2